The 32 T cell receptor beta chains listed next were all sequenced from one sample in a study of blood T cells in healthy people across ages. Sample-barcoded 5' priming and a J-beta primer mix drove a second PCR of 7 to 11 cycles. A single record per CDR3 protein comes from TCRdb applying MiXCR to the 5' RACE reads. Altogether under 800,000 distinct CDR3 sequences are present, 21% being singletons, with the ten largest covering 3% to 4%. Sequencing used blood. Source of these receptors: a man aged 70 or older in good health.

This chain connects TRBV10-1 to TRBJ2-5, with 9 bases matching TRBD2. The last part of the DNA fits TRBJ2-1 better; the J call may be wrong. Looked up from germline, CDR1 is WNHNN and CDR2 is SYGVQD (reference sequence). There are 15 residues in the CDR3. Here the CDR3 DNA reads TGCGCCAGCAGTGAAAGCGGGAGGACCGACAATGAGCAGTTCTTC. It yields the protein CASSESGRTDNEQFF.

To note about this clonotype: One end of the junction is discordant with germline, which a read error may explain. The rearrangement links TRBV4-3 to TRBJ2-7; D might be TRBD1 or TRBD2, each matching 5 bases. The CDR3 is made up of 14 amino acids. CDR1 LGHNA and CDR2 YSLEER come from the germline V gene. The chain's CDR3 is CASSPGRQHYEQYF. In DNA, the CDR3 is TGCGCCAGTAGCCCGGGACGACAACACTACGAGCAGTACTTC.

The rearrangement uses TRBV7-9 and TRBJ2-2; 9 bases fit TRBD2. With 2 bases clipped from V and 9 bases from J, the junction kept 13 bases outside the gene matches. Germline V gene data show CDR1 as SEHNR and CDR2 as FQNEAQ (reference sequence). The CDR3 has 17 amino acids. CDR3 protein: CASSLMREGLNYRELFF. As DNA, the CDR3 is TGTGCCAGCAGCTTAATGCGGGAGGGCCTTAATTACCGGGAGCTGTTTTTT.

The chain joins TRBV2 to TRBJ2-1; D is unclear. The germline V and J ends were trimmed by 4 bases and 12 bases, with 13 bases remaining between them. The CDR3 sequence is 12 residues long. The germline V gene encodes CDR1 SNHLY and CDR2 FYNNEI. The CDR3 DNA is TGTGCCAGCAGTGCCGAGGTCTTGGGGCAGTTCTTC. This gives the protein CASSAEVLGQFF.

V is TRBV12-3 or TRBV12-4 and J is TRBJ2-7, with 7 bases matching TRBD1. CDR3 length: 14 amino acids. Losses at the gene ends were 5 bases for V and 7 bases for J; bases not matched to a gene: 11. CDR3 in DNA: TGTGCCAGCAGTAGGACAGGTAGTTTCTATGAGCAGTACTTC. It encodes CASSRTGSFYEQYF.

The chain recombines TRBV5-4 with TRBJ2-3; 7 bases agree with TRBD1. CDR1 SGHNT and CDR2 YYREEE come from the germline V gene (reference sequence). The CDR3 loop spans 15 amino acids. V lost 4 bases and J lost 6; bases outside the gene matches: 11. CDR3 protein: CASSQKTGKLDTQYF. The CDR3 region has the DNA TGTGCCAGCAGCCAAAAGACAGGGAAGTTGGATACGCAGTATTTT.

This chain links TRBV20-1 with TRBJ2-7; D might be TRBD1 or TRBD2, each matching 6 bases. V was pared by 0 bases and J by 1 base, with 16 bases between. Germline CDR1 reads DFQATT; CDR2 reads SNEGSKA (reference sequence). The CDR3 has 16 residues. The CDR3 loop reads CSARDSGGTPSYEQYF. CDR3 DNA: TGCAGTGCTAGAGATAGCGGCGGGACACCTTCCTACGAGCAGTACTTC.

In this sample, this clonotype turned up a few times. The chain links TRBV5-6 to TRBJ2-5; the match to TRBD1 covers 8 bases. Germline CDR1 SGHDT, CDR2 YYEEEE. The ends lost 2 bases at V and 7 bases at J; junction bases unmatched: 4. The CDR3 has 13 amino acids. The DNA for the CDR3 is TGTGCCAGCAGCTTACAGGGGGTACCGACCCAGTACTTC. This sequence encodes CASSLQGVPTQYF.

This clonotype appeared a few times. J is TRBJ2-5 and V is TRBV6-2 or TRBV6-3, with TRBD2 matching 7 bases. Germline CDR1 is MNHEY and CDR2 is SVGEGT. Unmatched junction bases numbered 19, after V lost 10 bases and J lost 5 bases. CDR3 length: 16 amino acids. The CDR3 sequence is CAISLSTSRTPETQYF. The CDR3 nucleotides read TGTGCCATTTCACTTTCGACTAGCAGGACTCCTGAGACCCAGTACTTC.

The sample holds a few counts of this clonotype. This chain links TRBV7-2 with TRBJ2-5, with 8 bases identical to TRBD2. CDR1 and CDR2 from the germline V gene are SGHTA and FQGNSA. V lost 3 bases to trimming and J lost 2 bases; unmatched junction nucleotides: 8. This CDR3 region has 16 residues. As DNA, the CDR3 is TGTGCCAGCAGCTTGACGGCGGGAGGACTTCAAGAGACCCAGTACTTC. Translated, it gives CASSLTAGGLQETQYF.

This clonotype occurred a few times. In DNA, the CDR3 is TGCAGCCATCCGGGACAGGGGGGCCCCTACGAGCAGTACTTC. The encoded protein is CSHPGQGGPYEQYF. The rearrangement uses TRBV29-1 and TRBJ2-7; 11 bases map to TRBD1. The CDR3 covers 14 residues. The J segment lost 2 bases and the V segment lost 8 bases, leaving 8 bases of the junction unmatched. Germline CDR1 and CDR2: SQVTM and ANQGSEA.

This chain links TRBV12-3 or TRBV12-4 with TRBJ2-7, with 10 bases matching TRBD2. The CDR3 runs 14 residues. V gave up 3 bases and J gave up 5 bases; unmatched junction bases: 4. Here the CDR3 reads CASSFSGRSNEQYF. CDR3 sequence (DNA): TGTGCCAGCAGTTTTAGCGGGAGGTCAAACGAGCAGTACTTC.

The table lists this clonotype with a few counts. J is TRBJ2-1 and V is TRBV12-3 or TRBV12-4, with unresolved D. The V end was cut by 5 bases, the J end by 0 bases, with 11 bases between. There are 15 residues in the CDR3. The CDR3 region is CASSPMDRSYNEQFF. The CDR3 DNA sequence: TGTGCCAGCAGTCCCATGGACCGCTCCTACAATGAGCAGTTCTTC.

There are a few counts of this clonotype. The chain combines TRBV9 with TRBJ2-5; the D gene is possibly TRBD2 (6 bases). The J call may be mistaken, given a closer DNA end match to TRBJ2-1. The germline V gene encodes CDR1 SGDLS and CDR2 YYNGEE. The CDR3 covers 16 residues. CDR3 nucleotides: TGTGCCAGCAGCGTAGAGGAGGGACCCAAATACAATGAGCAGTTCTTC. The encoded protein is CASSVEEGPKYNEQFF.

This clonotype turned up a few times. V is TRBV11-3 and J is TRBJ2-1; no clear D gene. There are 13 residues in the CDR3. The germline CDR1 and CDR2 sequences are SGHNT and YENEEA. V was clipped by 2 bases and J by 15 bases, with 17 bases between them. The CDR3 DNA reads TGTGCCAGCAGCTTAAACGTCAGAAATGGGCGGTTCTTC. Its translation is CASSLNVRNGRFF.

CDR3 DNA sequence: TGTGCCAGCACCGGAGGGGGGGTGAATGAGCAGTTCTTC. It translates to CASTGGGVNEQFF. The V gene is TRBV11-1, the J gene TRBJ2-1, with a weak D call TRBD2 (7 bases). The V end lost 7 bases, the J end lost 7 bases, and 14 bases lay between the germline ends. Germline V gives CDR1 SGHAT, CDR2 FQDESV (reference sequence). There are 13 residues in the CDR3.

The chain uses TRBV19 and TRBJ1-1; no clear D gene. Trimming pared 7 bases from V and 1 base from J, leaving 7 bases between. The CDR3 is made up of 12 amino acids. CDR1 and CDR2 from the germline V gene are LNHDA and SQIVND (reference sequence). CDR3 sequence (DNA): TGTGCCAGTAATTGGGAGAACACTGAAGCTTTCTTT. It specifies CASNWENTEAFF.

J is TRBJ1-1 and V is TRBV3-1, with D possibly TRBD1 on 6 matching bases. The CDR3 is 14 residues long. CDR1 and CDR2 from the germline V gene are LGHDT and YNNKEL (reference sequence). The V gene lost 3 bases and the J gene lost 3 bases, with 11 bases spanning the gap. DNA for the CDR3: TGTGCCAGCAGCCATCATGGGGGCGACACTGAAGCTTTCTTT. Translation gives CASSHHGGDTEAFF.

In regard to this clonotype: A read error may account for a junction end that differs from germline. Here the CDR3 reads CASRLGLNTVAFF. Written as DNA, the CDR3 is TGTGCCAGCCGACTCGGATTGAACACTGTAGCTTTCTTT. This chain connects TRBV7-2 to TRBJ1-1; D is ambiguous. This CDR3 is 13 amino acids long. Germline V lookup: CDR1 SGHTA, CDR2 FQGNSA.

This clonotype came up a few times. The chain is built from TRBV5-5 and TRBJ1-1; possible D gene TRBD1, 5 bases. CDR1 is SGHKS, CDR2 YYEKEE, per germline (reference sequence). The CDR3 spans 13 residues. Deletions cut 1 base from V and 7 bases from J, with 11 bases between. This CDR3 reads CASSLLVQGEAFF. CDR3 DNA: TGTGCCAGCAGCTTGCTGGTTCAGGGTGAAGCTTTCTTT.

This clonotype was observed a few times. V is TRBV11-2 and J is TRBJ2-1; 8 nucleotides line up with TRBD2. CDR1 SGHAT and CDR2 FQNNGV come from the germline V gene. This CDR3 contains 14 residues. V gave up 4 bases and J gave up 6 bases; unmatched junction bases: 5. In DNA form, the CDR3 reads TGTGCCAGCAGCTGGACTAGCCGGGCCAATGAGCAGTTCTTC. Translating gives CASSWTSRANEQFF.

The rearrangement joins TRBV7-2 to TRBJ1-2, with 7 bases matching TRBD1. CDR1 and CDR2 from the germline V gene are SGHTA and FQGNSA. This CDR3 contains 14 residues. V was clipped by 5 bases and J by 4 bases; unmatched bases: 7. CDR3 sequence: CASSHGQELYGYTF. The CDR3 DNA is TGTGCCAGCAGCCACGGACAGGAACTCTATGGCTACACCTTC.

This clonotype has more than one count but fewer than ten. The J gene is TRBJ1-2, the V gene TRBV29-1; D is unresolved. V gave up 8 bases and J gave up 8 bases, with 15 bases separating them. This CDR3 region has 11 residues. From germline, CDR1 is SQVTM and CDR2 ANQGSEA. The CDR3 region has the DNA TGCAGCTCGTCCGGGAGTGGGGGCTACACCTTC. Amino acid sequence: CSSSGSGGYTF.

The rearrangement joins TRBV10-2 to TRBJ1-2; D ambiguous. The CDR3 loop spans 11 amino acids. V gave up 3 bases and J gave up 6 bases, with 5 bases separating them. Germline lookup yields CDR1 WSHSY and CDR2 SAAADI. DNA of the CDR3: TGCGCCAGCAGTGATGAGAATGGCTACACCTTC. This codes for CASSDENGYTF.

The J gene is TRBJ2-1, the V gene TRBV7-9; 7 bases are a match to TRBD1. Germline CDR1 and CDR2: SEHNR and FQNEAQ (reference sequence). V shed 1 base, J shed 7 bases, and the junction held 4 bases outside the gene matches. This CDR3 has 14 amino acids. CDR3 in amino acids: CASSLVQGWNEQFF. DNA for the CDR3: TGTGCCAGCAGCTTAGTACAGGGGTGGAATGAGCAGTTCTTC.

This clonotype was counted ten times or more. The CDR3 DNA reads TGTGCCAGCAGTCCCTGGGACACTGCCAAAAACATTCAGTACTTC. Its translation is CASSPWDTAKNIQYF. The chain is built from TRBV3-1 and TRBJ2-4, with D perhaps TRBD1 (6 bases). This CDR3 has 15 amino acids. Trimming pared 6 bases from V and 1 base from J, leaving 13 bases between. Germline loops: CDR1 LGHDT, CDR2 YNNKEL (reference sequence).

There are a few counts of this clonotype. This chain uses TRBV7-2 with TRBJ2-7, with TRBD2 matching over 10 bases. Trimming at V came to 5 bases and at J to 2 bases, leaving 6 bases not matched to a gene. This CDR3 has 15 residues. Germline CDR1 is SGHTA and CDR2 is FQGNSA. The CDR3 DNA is TGTGCCAGCAGCGAAGGGACTAGCGTAGCCTACGAGCAGTACTTC. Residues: CASSEGTSVAYEQYF.

The CDR3 here is CSWDRGNEKLFF. For the CDR3, the DNA is TGCAGTTGGGACAGGGGGAATGAAAAACTGTTTTTT. The chain is built from TRBV20-1 and TRBJ1-4; 11 nucleotides agree with TRBD1. CDR1 is DFQATT, CDR2 SNEGSKA, per germline (reference sequence). The CDR3 contains 12 residues. V trimming: 8 bases; J trimming: 5 bases; junction bases outside the gene matches: 1.

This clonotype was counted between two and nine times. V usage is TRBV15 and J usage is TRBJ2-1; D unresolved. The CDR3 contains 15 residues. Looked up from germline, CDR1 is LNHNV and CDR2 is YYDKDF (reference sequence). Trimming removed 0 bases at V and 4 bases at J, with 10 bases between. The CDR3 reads CATSREDTVYNEQFF. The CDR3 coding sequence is TGTGCCACCAGCAGAGAAGATACAGTTTACAATGAGCAGTTCTTC.

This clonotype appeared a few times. The CDR3 DNA is TGTGCCAGCAGCTTACTGCTAGCGGGAGGGCCGGCCGCCGGGGAGCTGTTTTTT. This codes for CASSLLLAGGPAAGELFF. The genes are TRBV7-8 and TRBJ2-2; 12 bases are shared with TRBD2. CDR3 length equals 18 residues. The germline V gene encodes CDR1 SGHVS and CDR2 FQNEAQ. The V and J ends lost 2 bases and 6 bases, in that order; junction bases with no gene match: 10.

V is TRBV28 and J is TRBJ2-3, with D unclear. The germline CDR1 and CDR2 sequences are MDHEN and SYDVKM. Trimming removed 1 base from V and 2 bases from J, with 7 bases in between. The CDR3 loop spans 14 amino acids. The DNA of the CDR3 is TGTGCCAGCAGTTTATCGGTAGACACAGATACGCAGTATTTT. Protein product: CASSLSVDTDTQYF.

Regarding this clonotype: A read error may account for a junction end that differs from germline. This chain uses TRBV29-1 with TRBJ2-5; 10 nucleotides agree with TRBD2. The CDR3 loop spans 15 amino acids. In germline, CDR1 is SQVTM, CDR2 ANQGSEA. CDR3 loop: CGVARGTSETETQYF. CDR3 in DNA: TGCGGCGTGGCCCGCGGGACTAGCGAAACAGAGACCCAGTACTTC.